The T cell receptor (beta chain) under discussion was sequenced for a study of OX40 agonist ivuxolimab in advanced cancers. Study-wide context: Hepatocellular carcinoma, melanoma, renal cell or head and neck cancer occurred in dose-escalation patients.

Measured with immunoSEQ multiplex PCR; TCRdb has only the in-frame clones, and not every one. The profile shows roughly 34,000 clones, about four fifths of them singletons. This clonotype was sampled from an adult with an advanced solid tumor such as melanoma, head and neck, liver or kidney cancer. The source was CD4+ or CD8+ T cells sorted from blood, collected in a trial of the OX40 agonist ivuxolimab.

This CDR3 reads CASSPSPDSGPTDTQYF. The CDR3 nucleotides are TGCGCCAGCAGCCCTTCCCCAGACAGTGGACCCACAGATACGCAGTATTTT. This chain links TRBV4-3 with TRBJ2-3, with a weak D call TRBD1 (5 bases). Germline V CDR1 and CDR2: LGHNA, YSLEER. This CDR3 comprises 17 residues. With 4 bases removed from V and 2 bases from J, the gap between germline ends came to 19 bases.